The next 19 T cell receptor beta chains were all read from a single sample in a study of shared clonotypes between healthy human individuals. Positive CCR7 selection of CD45RO-negative cells yielded the naive CD8 cells, and terminally differentiated effector memory CD45RA+ cells were excluded. This table comes from immunoSEQ multiplex PCR, and its TCRdb copy is limited to in-frame clones, with some not included. The profile shows over 2 million clones, around 96% of them singletons. The sequencing input was naive CD8+ T cells sorted from blood. All receptors derive from a man aged 18 to 30 in good health.

This clone was counted once. DNA of the CDR3: TGTGCCAGCAGTTTTTTAGTGACTAATGAAAAACTGTTTTTT. This encodes CASSFLVTNEKLFF. The chain combines TRBV28 with TRBJ1-4; D is uncertain. The ends were cut back, 3 bases at V and 2 bases at J, with 7 bases in the middle. This CDR3 has 14 residues. Germline CDR1 is MDHEN and CDR2 is SYDVKM.

The chain is built from TRBV11-2 and TRBJ2-7; D gene unclear. Germline assignment: CDR1 SGHAT and CDR2 FQNNGV. This CDR3 has 16 residues. Trimming left V 1 base short and J 4 bases short, with 17 bases between. CDR3 residues: CASSLVVGLAPYEQYF. The CDR3, as DNA: TGTGCCAGCAGCTTAGTGGTCGGGCTTGCCCCTTACGAGCAGTACTTC.

The chain has TRBV6-5 and TRBJ2-7; 7 bases match TRBD2. V was clipped by 2 bases and J by 3 bases; unmatched bases: 10. This CDR3 region has 16 residues. Germline CDR1 reads MNHEY; CDR2 reads SVGAGI. The CDR3 reads CASSYEWGEGIYEQYF. For the CDR3, the DNA is TGTGCCAGCAGTTACGAGTGGGGGGAGGGCATCTACGAGCAGTACTTC.

The rearrangement uses TRBV12-5 and TRBJ2-7, with a tentative D call TRBD2 (5 bases). The CDR3 totals 14 residues. The germline V gene encodes CDR1 LGHNT and CDR2 FRNRAP. Trimming left V 1 base short and J 7 bases short, with 14 bases between. The CDR3 region is CASGLGGWTGEQYF. The CDR3 DNA reads as TGTGCTAGTGGTTTGGGAGGGTGGACGGGAGAGCAGTACTTC.

The chain has TRBV11-2 and TRBJ2-5; no clear D gene. Per the germline V gene, CDR1 is SGHAT and CDR2 is FQNNGV. V was pared by 0 bases and J by 5 bases, with 13 bases between. The CDR3 is 15 amino acids. The CDR3: CASSLEVVAQETQYF. The CDR3 coding sequence is TGTGCCAGCAGCTTAGAAGTTGTGGCCCAGGAGACCCAGTACTTC.

The chain joins TRBV10-3 to TRBJ2-6; D unclear. Germline assignment: CDR1 ENHRY and CDR2 SYGVKD. Trimming removed 6 bases from V and 0 bases from J, with 6 bases in between. CDR3 length: 14 amino acids. The CDR3 protein is CAISLDSGANVLTF. CDR3 in DNA: TGTGCCATCAGCCTAGACTCTGGGGCCAACGTCCTGACTTTC.

As concerns this clone: Distinct nucleotide sequences in the sample also encode this CDR3. This sequence joins TRBV2 and TRBJ2-7; maybe TRBD2 (6 bases). Germline V gene sequence: CDR1 SNHLY, CDR2 FYNNEI. The V and J ends lost 4 bases and 2 bases respectively, with 6 bases between them. CDR3 length equals 12 residues. The CDR3 DNA is TGTGCCAGCAGTGGACTAGCCTACGAGCAGTACTTC. It specifies CASSGLAYEQYF. The variable domain in full, completed from reference TRBV2 and TRBJ2-7, reads EPEVTQTPSHQVTQMGQEVILRCVPISNHLYFYWYRQILGQKVEFLVSFYNNEISEKSEIFDDQFSVERPDGSNFTLKIRSTKLEDSAMYFCASSGLAYEQYFGPGTRLTVT.

The chain employs TRBV19 and TRBJ1-5; D unresolved. With 0 bases removed from V and 7 bases from J, the gap between germline ends came to 7 bases. Germline V gives CDR1 LNHDA, CDR2 SQIVND (reference sequence). This CDR3 is 13 amino acids long. The CDR3 loop is CASSIEGIQPQHF. In nucleotides, the CDR3 is TGTGCCAGTAGTATAGAGGGAATCCAGCCCCAGCATTTT.

The V and J genes are TRBV2 and TRBJ2-5, with unresolved D. The CDR3 spans 11 residues. The V and J ends lost 6 bases and 4 bases respectively, with 6 bases between them. Per germline, CDR1 SNHLY and CDR2 FYNNEI. CDR3 nucleotide sequence: TGTGCCAGCAGCCTCCCAGAGACCCAGTACTTC. As protein: CASSLPETQYF. The full variable domain, its missing parts supplied by reference TRBV2 and TRBJ2-5, is EPEVTQTPSHQVTQMGQEVILRCVPISNHLYFYWYRQILGQKVEFLVSFYNNEISEKSEIFDDQFSVERPDGSNFTLKIRSTKLEDSAMYFCASSLPETQYFGPGTRLLVL.

The chain employs TRBV19 and TRBJ1-5; D unresolved. V was trimmed by 3 bases and J by 6 bases, leaving 9 bases between them. Germline values: CDR1 LNHDA, CDR2 SQIVND (reference sequence). CDR3 length: 13 residues. This CDR3 reads CASSIWDGQPQHF. CDR3 in DNA: TGTGCCAGTAGTATTTGGGATGGTCAGCCCCAGCATTTT.

The chain employs TRBV2 and TRBJ2-3; TRBD2 is a possible D gene (6 bases). The CDR3 contains 14 residues. Germline loops: CDR1 SNHLY, CDR2 FYNNEI. V lost 8 bases and J lost 2, with 14 bases in between. CDR3 bases: TGTGCCAGCCTCCTCACTAGCCCCACAGATACGCAGTATTTT. Its protein is CASLLTSPTDTQYF. The entire variable domain, with the rest obtained from reference TRBV2 and TRBJ2-3, is as follows: EPEVTQTPSHQVTQMGQEVILRCVPISNHLYFYWYRQILGQKVEFLVSFYNNEISEKSEIFDDQFSVERPDGSNFTLKIRSTKLEDSAMYFCASLLTSPTDTQYFGPGTRLTVL.

The V call is TRBV5-4, the J call TRBJ2-1; a weak D match, TRBD2 (6 bases). Trimming shortened V by 4 bases and J by 10 bases, and 12 bases separated the two germline ends. The CDR3 runs 12 residues. CDR1 is SGHNT, CDR2 YYREEE, per germline (reference sequence). The CDR3 protein is CASSPRAGEQFF. The DNA for the CDR3 is TGTGCCAGCAGCCCAAGGGCGGGAGAGCAGTTCTTC.

The V call is TRBV4-1, the J call TRBJ1-1; D is possibly TRBD1 (5 bases). CDR3 length equals 13 residues. Trimming took 5 bases from V and 11 from J, leaving 18 bases between them. Germline values: CDR1 MGHRA, CDR2 YSYEKL. The CDR3 nucleotides are TGCGCCAGCAGCGATGCCGGAGGGGTGAAGGCTTTCTTT. It specifies CASSDAGGVKAFF.

This chain joins TRBV20-1 and TRBJ2-1; tentative D call: TRBD2 (5 bases). Trimming left V 5 bases short and J 7 bases short, with 9 bases between. The CDR3 is made up of 11 amino acids. Germline loops: CDR1 DFQATT, CDR2 SNEGSKA (reference sequence). CDR3 bases: TGCAGTGCTTCTAGCATAAATGAGCAGTTCTTC. Protein: CSASSINEQFF.

This sequence joins TRBV19 and TRBJ1-1; D gene uncertain. V dropped 3 bases and J dropped 0 bases, with 11 bases sitting between them. The CDR3 extends over 15 amino acids. In germline, CDR1 is LNHDA, CDR2 SQIVND (reference sequence). The CDR3 DNA is TGTGCCAGTAGTATTCGGGCGTGGGTGAACACTGAAGCTTTCTTT. Translated, it gives CASSIRAWVNTEAFF.

The genes are TRBV7-6 and TRBJ2-7, with 9 bases that match TRBD2. V lost 4 bases and J lost 1; bases outside the gene matches: 8. There are 16 residues in the CDR3. The germline V gene encodes CDR1 SGHVS and CDR2 FNYEAQ. The CDR3 loop is CASSSAGGVFSYEQYF. The DNA for the CDR3 is TGTGCCAGCAGCTCAGCGGGAGGTGTCTTTTCCTACGAGCAGTACTTC.

The chain combines TRBV29-1 with TRBJ1-1; tentatively, D is TRBD1 (5 bases). The CDR3 extends over 12 amino acids. Per the germline V gene, CDR1 is SQVTM and CDR2 is ANQGSEA. Trimming took 6 bases from V and 6 from J, leaving 14 bases between them. CDR3: CSVDGGFPEAFF. Here the CDR3 DNA reads TGCAGCGTCGACGGGGGGTTCCCTGAAGCTTTCTTT.

The chain is built from TRBV11-2 and TRBJ1-1; maybe TRBD1 (5 bases). V gave up 5 bases and J gave up 7 bases, with 14 bases separating them. Germline V gives CDR1 SGHAT, CDR2 FQNNGV. The CDR3 consists of 13 residues. CDR3 residues: CASSGPGGNEAFF. DNA for the CDR3: TGTGCCAGCAGCGGACCCGGGGGGAATGAAGCTTTCTTT.

This chain uses TRBV28 with TRBJ2-7, with 9 positions matching TRBD1. The V segment lost 10 bases and the J segment 2 bases; nucleotides outside the gene matches: 6. This CDR3 contains 13 residues. Germline assignment: CDR1 MDHEN and CDR2 SYDVKM. The CDR3 DNA follows: TGTGCCACCTGTTGGACAGGGGCCTACGAGCAGTACTTC. This codes for CATCWTGAYEQYF.